The TCR beta chain under discussion was sequenced for a study of shared clonotypes between healthy human individuals. The wider study: Plates per donor: three CD4 naive, three CD4 memory, two CD8 naive, one CD8 memory. General observations from the study: On the whole, naive subsets had larger estimated richness than memory subsets had. Clonotype sharing among the donors was expected to vary with sequencing depth.

Concerning this clone itself: What it binds is unknown.

V was pared by 6 bases and J by 4 bases, with 12 bases between. Germline loops: CDR1 MGHDK, CDR2 SYGVNS. CDR3 length equals 13 residues. Here immunoSEQ multiplex PCR was the method, and the copy in TCRdb shows in-frame clones only, minus some. This table has some 2 million clones, roughly 94% appearing once. CD8 cells regarded as naive lacked CD45RO, were positively chosen for CCR7, and omitted terminally differentiated effector memory CD45RA+ cells. This chain connects TRBV25-1 to TRBJ1-2; D gene unclear. This TCR was sampled from a man aged 18 to 29 in good health. The sample comprised naive CD8+ T cells sorted from blood. DNA of the CDR3: TGTGCCAGCAGGGTGGGGATGGGCTATGGCTACACCTTC. Translation gives CASRVGMGYGYTF.